The rows below give T cell receptor beta chains drawn from one sample of a study of blood T cell repertoires in COVID-19. Clones were read by immunoSEQ multiplex PCR, and TCRdb kept only the in-frame ones, dropping some. Here the sample spans roughly 66,000 clones, around 90% being singletons. Material: peripheral blood. These receptors originate from a human donor in a cohort sampled during active COVID-19. The CDR3 runs from the conserved cysteine through the conserved F or W. A D gene is named only where the DNA matches it firmly. Part of the rows lack a size; the others show once, few, many or a class for expanded clones.

j_call cdr3_length clone_size v_call d_call cdr3_nt cdr3_aa
TRBJ1-1 13 few TRBV5-1 TRBD1 TGCGCCAGCAGCTTGGGACAGGGGCTCTCAGCTTTCTTT CASSLGQGLSAFF
TRBJ2-1 14 - TRBV7-3 - TGTGCCAGCAGCTTAGGAGCAGCGGGCCCTGAGCAGTTCTTC CASSLGAAGPEQFF
TRBJ1-1 13 - TRBV12-3/TRBV12-4 TRBD1 TGTGCCAGCAGTCCGGACAGGGTTAGCTTGGCTTTCTTT CASSPDRVSLAFF
TRBJ2-7 14 once TRBV5-1 TRBD1 TGCGCCAGCAGCTCCGGGGACAGCTCCTACGAGCAGTACTTC CASSSGDSSYEQYF
TRBJ2-1 15 - TRBV20-1 TRBD1 TGCAGTGCTAGTCGCCCGGGACAGGCCTACAATGAGCAGTTCTTC CSASRPGQAYNEQFF
TRBJ2-3 19 - TRBV4-3 - TGCGCCAGCAGCCAGAGTCCTAGCGCGAATGAACCTAGCACAGATACGCAGTATTTT CASSQSPSANEPSTDTQYF
TRBJ2-3 16 - TRBV7-2 TRBD2 TGTGCCAGCAGCCAAACTAGCGGGGGGGCCGTAGATACGCAGTATTTT CASSQTSGGAVDTQYF
TRBJ2-1 13 - TRBV6-6 TRBD2 TGTGCCAGCGGACTAGCGCCATACAATGAGCAGTTCTTC CASGLAPYNEQFF
TRBJ1-5 13 few TRBV6-2/TRBV6-3 - TGTGCCAGCAGTCCAGGGTTTCTTCAGCCCCAGCATTTT CASSPGFLQPQHF
TRBJ1-2 13 - TRBV5-5 - TGTGCCAGCAGCACCACGGGGGGCACCGGCTACACCTTC CASSTTGGTGYTF
TRBJ2-5 16 few TRBV11-2 - TGTGCCAGCAGCTTATCTGGTGGGAGTGGAAGGGAGACCCAGTACTTC CASSLSGGSGRETQYF
TRBJ1-1 14 once TRBV4-1 TRBD1 TGCGCCAGCAGCCAGACAGGGGAAGGCACTGAAGCTTTCTTT CASSQTGEGTEAFF
TRBJ2-1 14 - TRBV7-3 - TGTGCCAGCAGCCGACAGAGCTCCTACAATGAGCAGTTCTTC CASSRQSSYNEQFF
TRBJ2-2 15 - TRBV19 TRBD1 TGTGCCAGTCGGCCCGGGACAGGGGGCACCGGGGAGCTGTTTTTT CASRPGTGGTGELFF
TRBJ1-2 13 - TRBV6-2/TRBV6-3 - TGTGCCAGCAGTTCTCGGGGGGCAAGTGGCTACACCTTC CASSSRGASGYTF
TRBJ2-1 15 - TRBV6-4 TRBD2 TGTGCCAGCAGTGTGACTAGCGGGAGGTGGGATGAGCAGTTCTTC CASSVTSGRWDEQFF
TRBJ2-7 15 - TRBV5-1 TRBD1 TGCGCCAGCAGCTTGGTGGGACAGGGAAACAACGAGCAGTACTTC CASSLVGQGNNEQYF
TRBJ2-7 12 - TRBV19 - TGTGCCAGTAGTCCTTACCAGGGGGAGCAGTACTTC CASSPYQGEQYF
TRBJ2-7 15 - TRBV3-1/TRBV3-2 TRBD2 TGTGCCAGCAGCCGGGGACTAGCGGGAGGATACGAGCAGTACTTC CASSRGLAGGYEQYF
TRBJ2-1 14 - TRBV6-2/TRBV6-3 TRBD2 TGTGCCAGCAGTTACGGACTAGCGTCTGCTGAGCAGTTCTTC CASSYGLASAEQFF
TRBJ1-3 18 once TRBV7-9 - TGTGCCAGCAGCTTAAGAGGAACGGCCGCGAGCTCTGGAAACACCATATATTTT CASSLRGTAASSGNTIYF
TRBJ2-7 15 few TRBV10-3 TRBD1 TGTGCCATCAGTGACCCCGGGACAGGGGCATGGGAGCAGTACTTC CAISDPGTGAWEQYF
TRBJ2-7 15 - TRBV11-1 - TGTGCCAGCAGCTTGGGCCCAGCGGAGGCCTACGAGCAGTACTTC CASSLGPAEAYEQYF
TRBJ2-1 17 once TRBV19 TRBD2 TGTGCCAGTAGTCTAAGGACTAGCGGGAGGGCTCGGAATGAGCAGTTCTTC CASSLRTSGRARNEQFF
TRBJ1-4 15 - TRBV18 - TGTGCCAGCTCACCACTAGACTCAACTAATGAAAAACTGTTTTTT CASSPLDSTNEKLFF
TRBJ2-3 14 - TRBV5-1 - TGCGCCAGCAGCTTAGAAACAGGCGAAGATACGCAGTATTTT CASSLETGEDTQYF
TRBJ2-3 16 - TRBV5-1 - TGCGCCAGCAGCTTGTCTCCGGGACTGGGCACAGATACGCAGTATTTT CASSLSPGLGTDTQYF
TRBJ1-1 15 - TRBV4-3 TRBD1 TGCGCCAGCAGCCAAGGGGACAGTGAGTTTATCGAAGCTTTCTTT CASSQGDSEFIEAFF
TRBJ2-7 14 - TRBV7-2 TRBD2 TGTGCCAGCAGCTTTCAGCGGGGGACCTACGAGCAGTACTTC CASSFQRGTYEQYF
TRBJ2-3 15 - TRBV6-1 - TGTGCCAGCAGTGACAGGGGAGGGGGCACAGATACGCAGTATTTT CASSDRGGGTDTQYF
TRBJ1-5 12 - TRBV19 TRBD1 TGTGCCACCGGACAGGGGGCTCAGCCCCAGCATTTT CATGQGAQPQHF
TRBJ2-3 15 once TRBV6-5 TRBD1 TGTGCCAGCAGTCTAGACAGGGTGAGCACAGATACGCAGTATTTT CASSLDRVSTDTQYF
TRBJ1-2 15 - TRBV4-3 TRBD1 TGCGCCAGCAGCCAAGGGAAGACAGGGGTCTATGGCTACACCTTC CASSQGKTGVYGYTF
TRBJ1-2 15 - TRBV4-3 - TGCGCCAGCAGCCAAGATTGGGGCGTCAACTATGGCTACACCTTC CASSQDWGVNYGYTF
TRBJ1-1 14 - TRBV7-3 - TGTGCCAGCAGCCCCGGAGGAGTCAACACTGAAGCTTTCTTT CASSPGGVNTEAFF
TRBJ2-5 14 - TRBV7-2 TRBD1 TGTGCCAGCAGCTCCCGGACAGGGAGTGAGACCCAGTACTTC CASSSRTGSETQYF
TRBJ2-2 18 - TRBV19 TRBD2 TGTGCCAGTAGTATAGAGCTCGCTAGCGGGAGTCGGGCCGGGGAGCTGTTTTTT CASSIELASGSRAGELFF